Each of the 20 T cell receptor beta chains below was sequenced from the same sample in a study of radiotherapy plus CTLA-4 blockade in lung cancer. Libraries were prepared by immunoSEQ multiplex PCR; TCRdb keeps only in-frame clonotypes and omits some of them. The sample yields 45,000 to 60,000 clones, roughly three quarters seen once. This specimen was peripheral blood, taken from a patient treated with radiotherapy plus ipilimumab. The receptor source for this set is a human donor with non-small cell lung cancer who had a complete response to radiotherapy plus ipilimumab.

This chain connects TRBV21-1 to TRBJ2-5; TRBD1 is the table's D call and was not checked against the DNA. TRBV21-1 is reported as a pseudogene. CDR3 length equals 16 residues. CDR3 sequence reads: CASSKGDWTVRETQYF. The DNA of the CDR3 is TGTGCCAGCAGCAAAGGAGATTGGACAGTGCGGGAGACCCAGTACTTC.

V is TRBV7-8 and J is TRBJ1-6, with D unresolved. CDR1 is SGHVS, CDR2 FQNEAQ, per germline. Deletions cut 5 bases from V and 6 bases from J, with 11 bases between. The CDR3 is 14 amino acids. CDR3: CASSPLVANSPLHF. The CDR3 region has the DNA TGTGCCAGCAGCCCCCTGGTGGCTAATTCACCCCTCCACTTT.

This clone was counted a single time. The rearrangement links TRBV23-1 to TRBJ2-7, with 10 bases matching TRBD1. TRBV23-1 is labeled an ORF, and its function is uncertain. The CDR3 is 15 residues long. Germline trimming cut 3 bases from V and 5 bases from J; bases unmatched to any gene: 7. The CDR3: CASSHISDRGDEQYV. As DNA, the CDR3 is TGCGCCAGCAGTCACATCTCGGACAGGGGGGACGAGCAGTACGTC.

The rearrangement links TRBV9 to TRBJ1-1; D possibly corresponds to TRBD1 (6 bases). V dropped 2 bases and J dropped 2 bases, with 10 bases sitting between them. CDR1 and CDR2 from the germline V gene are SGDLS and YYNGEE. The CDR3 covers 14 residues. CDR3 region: CASSVNRANTEAFF. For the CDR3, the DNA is TGTGCCAGCAGCGTTAACAGGGCCAACACTGAAGCTTTCTTT.

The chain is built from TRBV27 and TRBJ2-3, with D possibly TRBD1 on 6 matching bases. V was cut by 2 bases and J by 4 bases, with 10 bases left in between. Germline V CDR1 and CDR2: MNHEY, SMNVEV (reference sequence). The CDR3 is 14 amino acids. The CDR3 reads CASSLQGWADTQYF. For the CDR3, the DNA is TGTGCCAGCAGTTTACAGGGGTGGGCAGATACGCAGTATTTT.

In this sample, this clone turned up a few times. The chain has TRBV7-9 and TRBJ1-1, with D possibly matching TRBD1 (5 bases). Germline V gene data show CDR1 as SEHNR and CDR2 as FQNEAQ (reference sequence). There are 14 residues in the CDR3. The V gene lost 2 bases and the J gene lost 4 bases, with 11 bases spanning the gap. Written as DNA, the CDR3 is TGTGCCAGCAGCTTAAGGGAGGGGATCACTGAAGCTTTCTTT. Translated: CASSLREGITEAFF.

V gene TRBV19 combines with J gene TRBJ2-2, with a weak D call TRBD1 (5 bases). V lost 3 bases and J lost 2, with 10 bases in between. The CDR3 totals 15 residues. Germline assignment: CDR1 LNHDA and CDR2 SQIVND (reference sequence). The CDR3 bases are TGTGCCAGTAGTATCAGCAGGGTAAACACCGGGGAGCTGTTTTTT. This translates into CASSISRVNTGELFF. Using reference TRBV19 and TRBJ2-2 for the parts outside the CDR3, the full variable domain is DGGITQSPKYLFRKEGQNVTLSCEQNLNHDAMYWYRQDPGQGLRLIYYSQIVNDFQKGDIAEGYSVSREKKESFPLTVTSAQKNPTAFYLCASSISRVNTGELFFGEGSRLTVL.

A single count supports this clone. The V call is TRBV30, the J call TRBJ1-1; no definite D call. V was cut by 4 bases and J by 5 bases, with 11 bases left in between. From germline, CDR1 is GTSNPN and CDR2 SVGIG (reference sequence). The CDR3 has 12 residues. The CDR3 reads CAWILPRTEAFF. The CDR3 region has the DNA TGTGCCTGGATTCTACCCAGGACTGAAGCTTTCTTT.

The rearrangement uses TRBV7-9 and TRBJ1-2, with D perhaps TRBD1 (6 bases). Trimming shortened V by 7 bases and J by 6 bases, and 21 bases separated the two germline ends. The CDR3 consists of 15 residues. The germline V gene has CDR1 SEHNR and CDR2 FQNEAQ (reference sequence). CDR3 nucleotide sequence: TGTGCCAGCATCCGAACTCAGGGGAGAGAGAATGGCTACACCTTC. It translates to CASIRTQGRENGYTF.

CDR3 sequence (DNA): TGTGCCAGCATCCCAGGGCGAGGGACAGGGAGTAACTATGGCTACACCTTC. Protein sequence: CASIPGRGTGSNYGYTF. The V and J genes are TRBV2 and TRBJ1-2; the match to TRBD1 covers 9 bases. Per germline, CDR1 SNHLY and CDR2 FYNNEI. This CDR3 is built from 17 residues. V trimming: 7 bases; J trimming: 1 base; junction bases outside the gene matches: 13.

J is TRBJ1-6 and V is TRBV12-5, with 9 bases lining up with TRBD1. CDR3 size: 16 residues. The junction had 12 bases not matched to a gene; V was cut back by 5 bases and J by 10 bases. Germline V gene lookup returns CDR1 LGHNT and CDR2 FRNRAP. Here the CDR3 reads CASGLPGQGIGSPLHF. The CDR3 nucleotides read TGTGCTAGTGGTCTACCGGGACAGGGTATAGGATCACCCCTCCACTTT. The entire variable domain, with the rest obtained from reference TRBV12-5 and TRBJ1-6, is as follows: DARVTQTPRHKVTEMGQEVTMRCQPILGHNTVFWYRQTMMQGLELLAYFRNRAPLDDSGMPKDRFSAEMPDATLATLKIQPSEPRDSAVYFCASGLPGQGIGSPLHFGNGTRLTVT.

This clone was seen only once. For the CDR3, the DNA is TGTGCTAGTGGTCCCGATAATTGGCAGGCGAGCACAGATACGCAGTATTTT. This encodes CASGPDNWQASTDTQYF. This chain joins TRBV12-5 and TRBJ2-3; D is undetermined. This CDR3 spans 17 amino acids. Trimming pared 5 bases from V and 0 bases from J, leaving 18 bases between. The germline V gene has CDR1 LGHNT and CDR2 FRNRAP.

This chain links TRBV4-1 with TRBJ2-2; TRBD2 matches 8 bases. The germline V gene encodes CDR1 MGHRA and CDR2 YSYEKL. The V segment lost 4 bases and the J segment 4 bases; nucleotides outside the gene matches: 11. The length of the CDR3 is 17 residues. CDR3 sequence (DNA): TGCGCCAGCAGCCGCTCGGCGGGGGGCCGCAGCACCGGGGAGCTGTTTTTT. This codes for CASSRSAGGRSTGELFF.

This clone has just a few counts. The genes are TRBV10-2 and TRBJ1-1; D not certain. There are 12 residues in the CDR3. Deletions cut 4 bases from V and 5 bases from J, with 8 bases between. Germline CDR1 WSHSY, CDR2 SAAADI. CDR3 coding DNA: TGCGCCAGCAGTGTATCAGGAACTGAAGCTTTCTTT. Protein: CASSVSGTEAFF.

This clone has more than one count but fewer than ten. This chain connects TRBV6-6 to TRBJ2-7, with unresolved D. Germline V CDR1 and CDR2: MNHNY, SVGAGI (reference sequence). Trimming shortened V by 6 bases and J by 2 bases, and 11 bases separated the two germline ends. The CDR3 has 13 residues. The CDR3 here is CASSPAGAYEQYF. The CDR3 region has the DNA TGTGCCAGCAGCCCGGCCGGAGCCTACGAGCAGTACTTC.

CDR3 loop: CASSQDLQTSGSANTGELFF. CDR3 bases: TGCGCCAGCAGCCAAGATCTACAGACCTCTGGGAGCGCGAACACCGGGGAGCTGTTTTTT. The V gene is TRBV4-3, the J gene TRBJ2-2; the D gene is possibly TRBD2 (5 bases). The ends were cut back, 0 bases at V and 0 bases at J, with 20 bases in the middle. Germline assignment: CDR1 LGHNA and CDR2 YSLEER. This CDR3 is 20 amino acids long.

The CDR3 DNA reads TGCGCCAGCACAGGGGGCCCTAGCCCTAACTATGGCTACACCTTC. Translation gives CASTGGPSPNYGYTF. This chain uses TRBV5-1 with TRBJ1-2; 8 positions agree with TRBD1. V lost 6 bases, J lost 0 bases, and 7 bases stayed unmatched. The CDR3 contains 15 residues. Germline-derived CDR1 and CDR2 are SGHRS and YFSETQ.

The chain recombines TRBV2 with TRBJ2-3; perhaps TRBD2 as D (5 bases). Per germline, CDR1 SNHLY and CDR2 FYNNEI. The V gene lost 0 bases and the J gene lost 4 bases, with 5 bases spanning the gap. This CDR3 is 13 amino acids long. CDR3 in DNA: TGTGCCAGCAGTGAAGCGGGAGCAGATACGCAGTATTTT. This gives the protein CASSEAGADTQYF.

As DNA, the CDR3 is TGTGCCAGCAGCCCCCGTACAGGGAACTATGGCTACACCTTC. It specifies CASSPRTGNYGYTF. V is TRBV11-3 and J is TRBJ1-2; D is perhaps TRBD1 (6 bases). The CDR3 has 14 residues. Germline V gene sequence: CDR1 SGHNT, CDR2 YENEEA. V lost 5 bases and J lost 2, with 12 bases in between. Together with reference TRBV11-3 and TRBJ1-2, the CDR3 gives the full variable domain: EAGVVQSPRYKIIEKKQPVAFWCNPISGHNTLYWYLQNLGQGPELLIRYENEEAVDDSQLPKDRFSAERLKGVDSTLKIQPAELGDSAVYLCASSPRTGNYGYTFGSGTRLTVV.

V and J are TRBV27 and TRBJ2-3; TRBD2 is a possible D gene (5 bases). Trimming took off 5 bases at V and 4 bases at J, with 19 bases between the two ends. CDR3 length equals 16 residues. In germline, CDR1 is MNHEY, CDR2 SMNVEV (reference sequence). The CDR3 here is CASSGLVGRNSDTQYF. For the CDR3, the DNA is TGTGCCAGCAGTGGTCTCGTGGGGAGAAACTCAGATACGCAGTATTTT.